Reported below is one TCR beta chain. The antigen remains undetermined. CDR3 size: 15 residues. The germline V gene encodes CDR1 KGHSH and CDR2 LQKENI. V lost 5 bases and J 11 bases, leaving 19 bases between the germline ends. Sequencing used immunoSEQ multiplex PCR; TCRdb keeps in-frame clones, though not all of them. Of around 30,000 clones listed, more than 65% are singletons. The data are from a study of CD4 T cells in relation to SARS-CoV-2 and coronaviruses. Sequencing was carried out using memory CD4+ T cells from PBMCs, cultured in vitro. The receptor was isolated from an adult with COVID-19. The rearrangement joins TRBV18 to TRBJ1-6, with D uncertain. DNA of the CDR3: TGTGCCAGCTCAGGGGAGATAAGTGGGTCTCCACCCCTCCACTTT. Protein: CASSGEISGSPPLHF.